This TCR beta chain was captured by sequencing in a study of T cell changes during pregnancy in multiple sclerosis. Here immunoSEQ multiplex PCR was the method, and the copy in TCRdb shows in-frame clones only, minus some. The sample lists fewer than 60,000 clones; approximately 89% were seen once. CDR3 length: 17 amino acids. V lost 0 bases, J lost 4 bases, and 19 bases lay in between. Germline assignment: CDR1 SGHRS and CDR2 YFSETQ. The source material was peripheral blood, sampled after pregnancy. The clonotype originates from a female donor in good health, enrolled as a control in a pregnancy study. The chain is built from TRBV5-1 and TRBJ1-2; no clear D. CDR3 residues: CASSLDPDTLRGYGYTF. The CDR3 nucleotides are TGCGCCAGCAGCTTGGACCCTGACACGCTCCGGGGCTATGGCTACACCTTC. Drawing the rest from reference TRBV5-1 and TRBJ1-2, the complete variable domain is KAGVTQTPRYLIKTRGQQVTLSCSPISGHRSVSWYQQTPGQGLQFLFEYFSETQRNKGNFPGRFSGRQFSNSRSEMNVSTLELGDSALYLCASSLDPDTLRGYGYTFGSGTRLTVV.